The rows below give T cell receptor beta chains drawn from one sample of a study of blood T cell repertoires in COVID-19. Using immunoSEQ multiplex PCR, the repertoire was profiled, and TCRdb retains in-frame clones only, with some absent. The sample has hundreds of thousands of clones, 70% to 90% seen once. Sequencing was done on a sample of PBMCs or T cells enriched from blood (not recorded which). These receptors all stem from a woman between 45 and 60 years old who had recovered from COVID-19. CDR3s include the opening cysteine and the closing phenylalanine or tryptophan. The order of the fields is J gene, V gene, D gene, clone size, CDR3 protein, CDR3 DNA. The D gene is left open where the match is weak. Not all rows give a size; the values are once, few, many and, for expanded clones, a class.

>TRBJ2-3|TRBV27|TRBD1|.
CASSPPMTGFETDTQYF
TGTGCCAGCAGTCCACCAATGACAGGGTTCGAGACAGATACGCAGTATTTT
>TRBJ2-3|TRBV6-1|.|.
CASSEIYGTDTQYF
TGTGCCAGCAGTGAAATCTACGGCACAGATACGCAGTATTTT
>TRBJ1-1|TRBV20-1|.|.
CSVRRSTEAFF
TGCAGTGTTAGACGGTCCACTGAAGCTTTCTTT
>TRBJ1-6|TRBV27|.|.
CASRSGGLENSPLHF
TGTGCCAGCAGATCTGGGGGCTTGGAAAATTCACCCCTCCACTTT
>TRBJ2-3|TRBV7-9|.|.
CASSLTEATQYF
TGTGCCAGCAGCTTAACTGAGGCTACGCAGTATTTT
>TRBJ1-5|TRBV18|.|once
CASSPDSISNQPQHF
TGTGCCAGCTCACCCGACAGTATTAGCAATCAGCCCCAGCATTTT
>TRBJ1-1|TRBV18|TRBD1|once
CASSATGKGTEAFF
TGTGCCAGCTCTGCGACAGGGAAGGGCACTGAAGCTTTCTTT
>TRBJ2-7|TRBV7-8|.|.
CASSRDSFYEQYF
TGTGCCAGCAGCCGAGACAGTTTCTACGAGCAGTACTTC
>TRBJ1-5|TRBV30|TRBD1|.
CAWTQGGNQPQHF
TGTGCCTGGACTCAGGGGGGCAATCAGCCCCAGCATTTT
>TRBJ1-4|TRBV7-2|.|.
CASSARTREKLFF
TGTGCCAGCAGCGCCCGGACTCGAGAAAAACTGTTTTTT
>TRBJ2-7|TRBV18|TRBD1|.
CASSGDRNYEQYF
TGTGCCAGCTCAGGGGACAGGAATTACGAGCAGTACTTC
>TRBJ2-1|TRBV15|.|few
CATSSPETEYYNEQFF
TGTGCCACCAGCAGCCCCGAAACAGAGTACTACAATGAGCAGTTCTTC
>TRBJ1-2|TRBV19|TRBD1|.
CASSSRQGLGGYTF
TGTGCCAGTAGCTCCAGACAGGGTCTCGGGGGCTACACCTTC
>TRBJ2-1|TRBV5-1|TRBD2|.
CASSPLAGGSYNEQFF
TGCGCCAGCAGCCCGTTAGCGGGAGGCTCCTACAATGAGCAGTTCTTC
>TRBJ1-2|TRBV28|.|.
CASSFNQRGYTF
TGTGCCAGCAGTTTTAATCAAAGGGGATACACCTTC
>TRBJ2-7|TRBV13|.|.
CASSLGGHRGPYEQYF
TGTGCCAGCAGCTTAGGAGGGCATAGAGGGCCCTACGAGCAGTACTTC
>TRBJ2-3|TRBV29-1|TRBD2|.
CSVGTSGTTDTQYF
TGCAGCGTCGGGACTAGCGGCACCACAGATACGCAGTATTTT
>TRBJ2-7|TRBV5-1|.|.
CASSLGSSYEQYF
TGCGCCAGCAGCTTGGGGAGCTCCTACGAGCAGTACTTC
>TRBJ1-1|TRBV6-6|.|.
CASSYSRGLGTEAFF
TGTGCCAGCAGTTACTCGCGGGGGCTAGGGACTGAAGCTTTCTTT
>TRBJ1-1|TRBV3-1/TRBV3-2|TRBD1|.
CASRPPGGMEAFF
TGTGCCAGCAGACCCCCAGGGGGCATGGAAGCTTTCTTT
>TRBJ2-3|TRBV5-8|.|many
CASSLRRASVTDTQYF
TGTGCCAGCAGCTTGCGGAGGGCCTCGGTTACAGATACGCAGTATTTT
>TRBJ2-5|TRBV28|TRBD2|.
CASSSQGAGGPGETQYF
TGTGCCAGCAGCTCCCAGGGTGCGGGAGGGCCCGGGGAGACCCAGTACTTC
>TRBJ2-1|TRBV30|TRBD2|.
CAWSPPRTSSNNEQFF
TGTGCCTGGAGTCCACCTCGGACTAGCAGCAACAATGAGCAGTTCTTC
>TRBJ2-1|TRBV12-5|TRBD2|.
CASGLAGGSRVNEQFF
TGTGCTAGTGGTTTGGCAGGCGGGAGTCGGGTCAATGAGCAGTTCTTC
>TRBJ2-7|TRBV11-2|TRBD2|.
CASRNSGIDEQYF
TGTGCCAGCAGGAATAGCGGGATCGACGAGCAGTACTTC
>TRBJ2-3|TRBV18|.|once
CASSPLLPSASPGDTQYF
TGTGCCAGCTCACCATTGTTACCTTCAGCTAGTCCTGGAGATACGCAGTATTTT
>TRBJ2-4|TRBV11-2|.|few
CASSLDLPSVEIQYF
TGTGCCAGCAGCTTAGATCTCCCTAGCGTGGAAATTCAGTACTTC
>TRBJ1-1|TRBV21-1|.|.
CASSKPPGAFF
TGTGCCAGCAGCAAACCACCGGGAGCTTTCTTT
>TRBJ2-3|TRBV7-9|.|.
CASSGDTSTDTQYF
TGTGCCAGCAGCGGGGACACCTCCACAGATACGCAGTATTTT
>TRBJ1-2|TRBV18|.|few
CASSTGPDYGYTF
TGTGCCAGCTCGACAGGACCGGATTATGGCTACACCTTC
>TRBJ2-3|TRBV19|TRBD2|.
CASSFSSGRAVDTQYF
TGTGCCAGTAGCTTCTCTAGCGGGAGGGCCGTAGATACGCAGTATTTT
>TRBJ1-2|TRBV28|.|few
CATQQGNDGYTF
TGTGCCACCCAGCAGGGGAATGACGGCTACACCTTC
>TRBJ1-2|TRBV30|.|.
CAWSYGGFDGYTF
TGTGCCTGGAGTTACGGGGGATTCGATGGCTACACCTTC
>TRBJ2-7|TRBV3-1/TRBV3-2|.|.
CASSSNPDFSYEQYF
TGTGCCAGCAGCTCCAACCCGGACTTTTCCTACGAGCAGTACTTC
>TRBJ2-7|TRBV7-2|.|.
CASSLAGGAVYEQYF
TGTGCCAGCAGCTTAGCTGGGGGCGCCGTTTACGAGCAGTACTTC
>TRBJ1-1|TRBV12-3/TRBV12-4|.|once
CASTPYLNTEAFF
TGTGCCTCCACTCCGTATTTGAACACTGAAGCTTTCTTT
>TRBJ2-1|TRBV14|TRBD2|.
CASSQRGFYNEQFF
TGTGCCAGCAGCCAGCGGGGGTTCTACAATGAGCAGTTCTTC
>TRBJ1-1|TRBV11-1|.|.
CASSSNRDAEAFF
TGTGCCAGCAGCTCGAACAGGGATGCTGAAGCTTTCTTT
>TRBJ1-5|TRBV19|.|few
CASRWGREGQPQHF
TGTGCCAGTAGGTGGGGAAGGGAGGGTCAGCCCCAGCATTTT
>TRBJ1-1|TRBV27|.|.
CATQPLQVSGTEAFF
TGTGCCACTCAGCCCCTACAGGTGTCGGGTACTGAAGCTTTCTTT
>TRBJ2-1|TRBV5-5|.|.
CASSLETVNEQFF
TGTGCCAGCAGCTTGGAAACGGTCAATGAGCAGTTCTTC
>TRBJ1-2|TRBV30|.|many
CAWNKLPRGFNYGYTF
TGTGCCTGGAACAAACTACCACGGGGGTTCAACTATGGCTACACCTTC
>TRBJ2-7|TRBV5-8|.|.
CASSPVAFSYEQYF
TGTGCCAGCAGTCCGGTTGCCTTCTCCTACGAGCAGTACTTC
>TRBJ2-5|TRBV5-8|.|.
CASSLGEETQYF
TGTGCCAGCAGCTTAGGGGAAGAGACCCAGTACTTC
>TRBJ2-7|TRBV18|.|.
CASSPPTPGFREQYF
TGTGCCAGCTCACCACCTACACCGGGGTTTCGCGAGCAGTACTTC
>TRBJ1-6|TRBV10-3|.|.
CAITRTENSPLHF
TGTGCCATAACCAGGACAGAAAATTCACCCCTCCACTTT
>TRBJ2-5|TRBV19|TRBD2|.
CASSMTPGLAGVETQYF
TGTGCCAGTAGTATGACCCCCGGACTAGCGGGAGTGGAGACCCAGTACTTC
>TRBJ2-2|TRBV6-5|TRBD2|.
CASTGTSGTGELFF
TGTGCCAGTACCGGGACTAGTGGCACCGGGGAGCTGTTTTTT
>TRBJ2-5|TRBV2|.|.
CASSGVAGEGETQYF
TGTGCCAGCAGTGGTGTGGCAGGGGAGGGGGAGACCCAGTACTTC
>TRBJ1-1|TRBV15|.|.
CATSTQMNTEAFF
TGTGCCACCAGCACACAAATGAACACTGAAGCTTTCTTT
>TRBJ1-2|TRBV5-3|TRBD1|.
CARSSTGGSDYGYTF
TGTGCCAGAAGCTCGACAGGGGGAAGTGACTATGGCTACACCTTC